The subject of this entry is one TCR beta chain. Its cognate antigen has yet to be identified. No base-level quality is on record; no much larger clone is a single base apart. These data originate in a study of CD8 T cells in acute hepatitis C reinfection (dated by TCRdb to about 2021). Context from the whole study: The TCRbeta repertoire of CD8+ T cells specific for the HCV NS3-1073 epitope was profiled during acute infection and after viral clearance. Paired acute and follow-up samples were contributed by four spontaneous resolvers.

The time point label here, explained by the study, means: naive CD8 control sorted from an acute-time-point sample. Enrolled in the Montreal Hepatitis C Cohort (HEPCO) in Canada, the donors were people who inject drugs, and these donors were followed every 3 months. Acute primary HCV infection was defined by a positive HCV RNA or antibody test following a negative test within the previous 24 weeks. CD3, CD8 and CD45RO antibodies were used for surface staining, and dead cells were excluded with an aqua fixable dye. The cohort additionally had roughly 6 subjects who developed chronic infection, which was defined as HCV RNA positivity at 24 weeks. Negative selection by means of the MACS CD8+ T cell Isolation Kit yielded CD8+ T cells from peripheral blood mononuclear cells recovered from cryopreservation by thawing. A BD FACSAria II cell sorter was used to sort the cells. Per the germline V gene (reference sequence), SGHNT is the CDR1 and YYREEE is the CDR2. The CDR3, cysteine through phenylalanine, is 15 amino acids long. Of the read, only the CDR3 DNA is kept; its 45 bases are in frame from base 1. V is trimmed back by 2 bases and J by 6 bases, and the junction contains 1 base that no gene match accounts for.

Paper-wide results and their limitations: No follow-up repertoires were available for chronically infected subjects, since NS3-1073 specific cells were too rare to be sorted. TRBV04 and TRBV06 gene families were preferentially used in all groups, and this usage was not explained by overrepresentation in the naive pool. About a dozen public clonotypes were found regardless of outcome, and V04-02/J02-02 was used by one public clonotype. Because bulk sequencing covered only the TCRbeta chain, the alphabeta pairing of the public clonotypes could not be determined. The NS3-1073 specific repertoires were highly diverse, and diversity did not differ significantly among acute resolver, follow-up resolver and acute chronic samples. It was rare for CDR3 sequences to be shared with other epitopes, and exact matching may have been limited by differing sequencing approaches.

Genomic DNA was extracted from FACS-sorted cells, and TCRbeta chains were sequenced through the commercial immunoSEQ service. The study's own analysis went as follows. ImmunoSEQ Analyzer software v3.0 and R v3.5.1 were used to analyze the repertoire data. Only productive rearrangements were analyzed, because sequences with stop codons or out-of-frame rearrangements were removed. The sequencing provider supplied the metrics for Simpson diversity, Shannon entropy, CDR3 length and nucleotide addition. Clonotypes were categorized by frequency as dominant, sub-dominant, low or lowest abundance, and clonotypes below 0.1% were excluded from most analyses. A CDR3 amino acid clonotype was called public when found in at least two subjects at a cumulative frequency of at least 0.5%. TCRdb took over this immuneACCESS table, retaining in-frame rearrangements with V and J assigned. Such tables are incomplete; in checked studies, under half of the missing clones stem from an unresolved V gene, and the remainder is unexplained. V and J calls and clone size are as listed in that table; D and trimming were resolved from the DNA. This sample comprises about 38,000 clones, around nine tenths of them detected only once. Roughly 0.48% of the sample comes from the top ten.

This TCR derives from a man aged 25 to 40 with chronic hepatitis C. The sequence links TRBV5-4 to TRBJ2-1, with TRBD2 matching 14 junction bases. The sequenced sample was naive CD8+ T cells from PBMCs. Explained via the paper, the cell subset or site label denotes: sorted total naive CD45RO-negative CD8+ T cells. Here is the DNA: TGTGCCAGCAGCTTCGGGACTAGCGGGAGCAATGAGCAGTTCTTC. Its product reads: CASSFGTSGSNEQFF.